The entry that follows covers one TCR beta chain sequence. Its antigen is not known. Clones were read by immunoSEQ multiplex PCR, and TCRdb kept only the in-frame ones, dropping some. The data contain tens of thousands of clones, approximately 73% of them singletons. Sequencing in the ViraFEST assay came after antigen-specific CD4+ T cells had been expanded with viral peptide pools, which were used to stimulate PBMC. Subsequent to a culture period of about ten days, CD4+ T cells were isolated. Participants were given two doses of BNT162b2 or mRNA-1273 vaccine. This specimen belongs to a study of vaccination effects on CD4 cells after COVID-19. V was clipped by 2 bases and J by 0 bases, with 4 bases between them. CDR3 length: 13 residues. The V gene's germline CDR1 is SGHRS and CDR2 YFSETQ.

The rearrangement uses TRBV5-1 and TRBJ2-3; no clear D gene. The sequence was collected from a human donor who received a COVID-19 vaccine. The source was CD4+ T cells from PBMCs cultured with HCoV-229E spike peptides, collected after COVID-19 vaccination. DNA of the CDR3: TGCGCCAGCAGCTTCCCGAGCACAGATACGCAGTATTTT. Encoded protein: CASSFPSTDTQYF.